This TCR beta chain appears in the sequencing data of a study of cytomegalovirus exposure and HLA in healthy donors. Points from the study as a whole: A likely sequencing artifact accounted for one observed cluster of highly shared sequence variants. The later analysis indicated that the majority of CMV-associated TCR beta chains appeared HLA-restricted. Cytomegalovirus association was assigned to more than 150 TCR beta chains.

This clone was detected only a few times. Its antigen is unknown. In germline, CDR1 is ENHRY, CDR2 SYGVKD. V shed 2 bases, J shed 4 bases, and the junction held 9 bases outside the gene matches. The CDR3 consists of 16 residues. Primers: 60 Vbeta forward and 13 Jbeta reverse. Measured with immunoSEQ multiplex PCR; TCRdb has only the in-frame clones, and not every one. Of about 130,000 clones in the sample, 8.5% to 10% were seen once. This TCR derives from a man aged 35-49 years in good health and CMV-seronegative. Material: PBMCs. The rearrangement links TRBV10-3 to TRBJ2-7, with 9 bases identical to TRBD1. CDR3 DNA sequence: TGTGCCATCAGTGAGAACACCGGGACAGGGTGGTACGAGCAGTACTTC. Amino acids: CAISENTGTGWYEQYF.